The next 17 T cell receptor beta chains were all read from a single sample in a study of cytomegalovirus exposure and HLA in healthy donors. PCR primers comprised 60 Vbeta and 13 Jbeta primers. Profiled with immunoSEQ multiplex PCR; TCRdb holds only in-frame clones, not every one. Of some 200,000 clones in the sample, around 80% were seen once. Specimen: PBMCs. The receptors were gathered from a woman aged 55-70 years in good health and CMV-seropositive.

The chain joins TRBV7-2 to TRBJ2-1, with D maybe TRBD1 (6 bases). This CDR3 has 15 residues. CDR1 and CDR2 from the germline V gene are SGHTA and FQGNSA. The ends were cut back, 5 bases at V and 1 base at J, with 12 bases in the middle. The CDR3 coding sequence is TGTGCCAGCAGCCCTGTTACAGGGTCCTACAATGAGCAGTTCTTC. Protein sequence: CASSPVTGSYNEQFF.

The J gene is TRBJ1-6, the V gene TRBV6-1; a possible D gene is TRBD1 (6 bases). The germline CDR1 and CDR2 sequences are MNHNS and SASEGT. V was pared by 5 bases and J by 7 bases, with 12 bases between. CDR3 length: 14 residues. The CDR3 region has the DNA TGTGCCAGCAGTCGGACAGAACCAAATTCACCCCTCCACTTT. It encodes CASSRTEPNSPLHF.

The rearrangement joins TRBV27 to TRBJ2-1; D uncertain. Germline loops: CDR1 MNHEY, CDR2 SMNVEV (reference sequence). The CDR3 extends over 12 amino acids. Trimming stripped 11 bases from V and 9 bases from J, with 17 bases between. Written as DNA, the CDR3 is TGTGCCGCCTTGGCGCCTTCAGGTGAGCAGTTCTTC. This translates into CAALAPSGEQFF.

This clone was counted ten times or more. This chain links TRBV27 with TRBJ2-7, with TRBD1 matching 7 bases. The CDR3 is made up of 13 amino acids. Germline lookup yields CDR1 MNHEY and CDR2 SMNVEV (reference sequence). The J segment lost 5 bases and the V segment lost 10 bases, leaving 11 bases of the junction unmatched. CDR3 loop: CAIRQGTGNEQYF. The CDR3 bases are TGTGCCATCAGACAGGGTACTGGTAACGAGCAGTACTTC.

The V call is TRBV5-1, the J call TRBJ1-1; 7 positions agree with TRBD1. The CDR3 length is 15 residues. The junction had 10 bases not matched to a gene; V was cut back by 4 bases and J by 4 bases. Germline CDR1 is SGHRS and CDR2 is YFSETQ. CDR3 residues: CASSLSGTAGTEAFF. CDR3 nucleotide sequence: TGCGCCAGCAGCCTTTCCGGGACAGCAGGCACTGAAGCTTTCTTT.

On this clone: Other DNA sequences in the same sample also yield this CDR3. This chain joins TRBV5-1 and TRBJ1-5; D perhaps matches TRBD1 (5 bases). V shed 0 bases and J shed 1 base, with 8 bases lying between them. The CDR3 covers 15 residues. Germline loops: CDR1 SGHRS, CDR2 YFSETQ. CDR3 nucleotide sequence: TGCGCCAGCAGCTTGGTTCCAGGGAGCAATCAGCCCCAGCATTTT. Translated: CASSLVPGSNQPQHF.

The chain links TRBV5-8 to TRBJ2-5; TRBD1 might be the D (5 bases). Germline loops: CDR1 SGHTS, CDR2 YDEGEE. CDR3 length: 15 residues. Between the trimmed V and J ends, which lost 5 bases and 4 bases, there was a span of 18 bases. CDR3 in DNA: TGTGCCAGCAGATCCCCCCCGGGTCAGGGAGAGACCCAGTACTTC. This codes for CASRSPPGQGETQYF.

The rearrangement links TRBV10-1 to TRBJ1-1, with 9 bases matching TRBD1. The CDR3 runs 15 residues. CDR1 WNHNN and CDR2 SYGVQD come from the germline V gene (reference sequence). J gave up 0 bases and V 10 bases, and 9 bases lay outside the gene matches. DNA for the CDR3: TGCGCCAACCAGGACAGGGGTAAAGTGAACACTGAAGCTTTCTTT. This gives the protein CANQDRGKVNTEAFF.

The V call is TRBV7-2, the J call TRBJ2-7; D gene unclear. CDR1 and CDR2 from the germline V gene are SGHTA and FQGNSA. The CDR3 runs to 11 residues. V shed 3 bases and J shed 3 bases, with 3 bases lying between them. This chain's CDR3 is CASSFYYEQYF. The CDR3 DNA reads TGTGCCAGCAGCTTTTACTACGAGCAGTACTTC.

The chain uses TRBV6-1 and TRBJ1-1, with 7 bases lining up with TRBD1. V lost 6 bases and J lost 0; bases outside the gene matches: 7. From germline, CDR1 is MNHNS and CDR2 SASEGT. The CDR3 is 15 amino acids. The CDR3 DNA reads TGTGCCAGCAGCAGAAGGGACAGCTTGAACACTGAAGCTTTCTTT. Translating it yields CASSRRDSLNTEAFF.

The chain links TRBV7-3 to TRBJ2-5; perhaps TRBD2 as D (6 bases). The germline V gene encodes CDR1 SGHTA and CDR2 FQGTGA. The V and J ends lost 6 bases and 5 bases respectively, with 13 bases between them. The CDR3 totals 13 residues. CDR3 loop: CASRRGAGETQYF. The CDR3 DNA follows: TGTGCCAGCAGGCGGGGTGCCGGGGAGACCCAGTACTTC.

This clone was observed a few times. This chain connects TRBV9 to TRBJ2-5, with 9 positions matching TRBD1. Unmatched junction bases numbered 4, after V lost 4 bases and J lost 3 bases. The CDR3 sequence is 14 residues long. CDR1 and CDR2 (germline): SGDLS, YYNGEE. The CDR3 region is CASSSRDREETQYF. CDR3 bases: TGTGCCAGCAGCTCTCGGGACAGGGAAGAGACCCAGTACTTC. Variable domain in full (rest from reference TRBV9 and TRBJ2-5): DSGVTQTPKHLITATGQRVTLRCSPRSGDLSVYWYQQSLDQGLQFLIQYYNGEERAKGNILERFSAQQFPDLHSELNLSSLELGDSALYFCASSSRDREETQYFGPGTRLLVL.

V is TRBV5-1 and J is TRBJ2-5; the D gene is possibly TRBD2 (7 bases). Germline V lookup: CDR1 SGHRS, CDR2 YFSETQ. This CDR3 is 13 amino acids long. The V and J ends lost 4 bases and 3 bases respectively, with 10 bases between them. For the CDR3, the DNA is TGCGCCAGCAGCCGGGGGGCCGAAGAGACCCAGTACTTC. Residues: CASSRGAEETQYF.

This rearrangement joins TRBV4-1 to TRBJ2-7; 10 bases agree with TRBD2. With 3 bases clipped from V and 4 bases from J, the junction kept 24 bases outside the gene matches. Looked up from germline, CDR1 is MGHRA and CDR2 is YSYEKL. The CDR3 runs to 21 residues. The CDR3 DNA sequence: TGCGCCAGCAGCCATAGGAATTACATCCGGGCTAGCGGGGGCGAACCTTACGAGCAGTACTTC. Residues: CASSHRNYIRASGGEPYEQYF.

The CDR3 is CASRDREGQTEAFF. CDR3 nucleotide sequence: TGTGCCAGCAGGGACAGGGAGGGACAGACTGAAGCTTTCTTT. The chain carries TRBV2 and TRBJ1-1, with 8 bases identical to TRBD1. Unmatched junction bases numbered 8, after V lost 6 bases and J lost 5 bases. The CDR3 consists of 14 residues. The germline V gene has CDR1 SNHLY and CDR2 FYNNEI.

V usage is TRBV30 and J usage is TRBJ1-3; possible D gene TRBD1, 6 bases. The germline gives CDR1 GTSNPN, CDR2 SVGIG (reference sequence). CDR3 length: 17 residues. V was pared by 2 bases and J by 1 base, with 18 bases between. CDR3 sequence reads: CAWSMKYRVLSGNTIYF. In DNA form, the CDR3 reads TGTGCCTGGAGTATGAAATACAGGGTCTTATCTGGAAACACCATATATTTT.

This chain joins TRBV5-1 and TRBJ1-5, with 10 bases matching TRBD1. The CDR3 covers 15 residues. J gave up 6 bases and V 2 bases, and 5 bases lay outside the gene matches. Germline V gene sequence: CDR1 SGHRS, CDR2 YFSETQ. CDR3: CASSFGQGESQPQHF. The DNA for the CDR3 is TGCGCCAGCAGCTTCGGACAGGGGGAAAGTCAGCCCCAGCATTTT. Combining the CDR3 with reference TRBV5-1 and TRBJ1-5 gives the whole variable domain KAGVTQTPRYLIKTRGQQVTLSCSPISGHRSVSWYQQTPGQGLQFLFEYFSETQRNKGNFPGRFSGRQFSNSRSEMNVSTLELGDSALYLCASSFGQGESQPQHFGDGTRLSIL.